The entry below describes one T cell receptor beta chain. This specimen comes from a study of technical replicates of blood from several donors. Measured with immunoSEQ multiplex PCR; TCRdb has only the in-frame clones, and not every one. The profile shows fewer than 100,000 clones, 95% to 98% of them singletons. This CDR3 is 16 amino acids long. CDR1 is LGHNT and CDR2 is FRNRAP in the germline V gene. J was trimmed by 1 base and V by 0 bases; bases with no gene match: 3. The source of this sequence is a human donor in good health. The chain carries TRBV12-5 and TRBJ1-2, with TRBD1 matching over 9 bases. The sequencing sample was made of T cells isolated from PBMCs. CDR3 bases: TGTGCTAGTGGTTTGGTACAGGACAGGGGTAACTATGGCTACACCTTC. Residues: CASGLVQDRGNYGYTF.